This TCR beta chain was captured in a study of Graves' ophthalmopathy and Graves' hyperthyroidism. The evidence that diagnosis relied on was clinical symptoms, serum thyroxine, TRAb, thyroid ultrasound and orbital computed tomography. This CDR3 comprises 15 residues. Germline V gene lookup returns CDR1 MDHEN and CDR2 SYDVKM. The V end lost 5 bases, the J end lost 0 bases, and 11 bases lay between the germline ends. From RNA, the CDR3 regions of TCR beta chains were amplified and sequenced. HTBI primers served in a first-round RT-PCR, which a second-round multiplex PCR followed. TCRdb reprocessed the multiplex PCR reads via MiXCR and lists one record per CDR3 protein. The top ten hold more than 5.5% of the sample, which has about 620,000 distinct CDR3 sequences, roughly 20% seen once.

This receptor was obtained from a woman under 30 with stable Graves' hyperthyroidism. Some clones in this sample may be carry-over from other donors' samples. Sequenced input: peripheral blood. J is TRBJ1-5 and V is TRBV28; a weak D match, TRBD1 (5 bases). CDR3 protein: CASSEGHLSNQPQHF. Here the CDR3 DNA reads TGTGCCAGCAGTGAGGGGCACCTTAGCAATCAGCCCCAGCATTTT.